One and the same sample provided the 3 T cell receptor beta chains below, sequenced in a study of neoadjuvant anti-PD-1 for oral cavity cancer. Assay used: immunoSEQ multiplex PCR; TCRdb lists only in-frame clones, some missing. Of around 17,000 clones in the sample, less than 75% were seen once. The sequenced sample was PBMCs, obtained before nivolumab (anti-PD-1) treatment. These TCRs come from a person aged 40 to 85 with oral cavity squamous cell carcinoma.

The chain links TRBV25-1 to TRBJ2-1; 8 bases map to TRBD2. Germline CDR1 is MGHDK and CDR2 is SYGVNS. J lost 6 bases, V lost 4 bases, and 11 bases had no gene match. This CDR3 has 16 amino acids. Here the CDR3 DNA reads TGTGCCAGCAGTGGGGGGTCAGCGGGAGTTTTCAATGAGCAGTTCTTC. Its protein is CASSGGSAGVFNEQFF.

The genes are TRBV2 and TRBJ2-7, with no clear D. Germline V gene sequence: CDR1 SNHLY, CDR2 FYNNEI. V gave up 6 bases and J gave up 4 bases, with 7 bases separating them. The CDR3 is 11 amino acids. This CDR3 is CASSLKYEQYF. For the CDR3, the DNA is TGTGCCAGCAGCTTAAAATACGAGCAGTACTTC.

V and J are TRBV27 and TRBJ2-1; tentative D call: TRBD2 (5 bases). Trimming cost V 5 bases and J 3 bases, with 11 bases left between them. From germline, CDR1 is MNHEY and CDR2 SMNVEV (reference sequence). CDR3 length: 14 amino acids. The chain's CDR3 is CASSLPGLYNEQFF. The CDR3 nucleotides read TGTGCCAGCAGTCTGCCAGGACTCTACAATGAGCAGTTCTTC.